These 27 T cell receptor beta chains were sequenced from one sample in a study of T cell responses to AZD1222 COVID-19 vaccine. Profiling relied on immunoSEQ multiplex PCR, and the TCRdb table lists in-frame clones only, not all of them. Of tens of thousands of clones listed, 80% to 90% are singletons. This sample comprised peripheral blood, obtained on day 0 of AZD1222 vaccination. Source of these receptors: an adult in good health.

The V gene is TRBV9, the J gene TRBJ1-1; 8 bases are shared with TRBD1. The V and J ends lost 3 bases and 3 bases, in that order; junction bases with no gene match: 1. This CDR3 region has 13 residues. Germline V gene lookup returns CDR1 SGDLS and CDR2 YYNGEE. In DNA form, the CDR3 reads TGTGCCAGCAGCGCGGACAGGGACACTGAAGCTTTCTTT. Translating gives CASSADRDTEAFF. Full variable domain (missing parts from reference TRBV9 and TRBJ1-1): DSGVTQTPKHLITATGQRVTLRCSPRSGDLSVYWYQQSLDQGLQFLIQYYNGEERAKGNILERFSAQQFPDLHSELNLSSLELGDSALYFCASSADRDTEAFFGQGTRLTVV.

The J gene is TRBJ1-2, the V gene TRBV6-2 or TRBV6-3; D is perhaps TRBD1 (6 bases). Germline assignment: CDR1 MNHEY and CDR2 SVGEGT. Between the trimmed V and J ends, which lost 0 bases and 4 bases, there was a span of 18 bases. The CDR3 covers 17 residues. In nucleotides, the CDR3 is TGTGCCAGCAGTTACTCCCCCCTCTCGGGGGGCACCTATGGCTACACCTTC. This gives the protein CASSYSPLSGGTYGYTF.

The rearrangement links TRBV2 to TRBJ1-2; D not resolved. V lost 0 bases to trimming and J lost 5 bases, with 19 bases between them. Germline CDR1 reads SNHLY; CDR2 reads FYNNEI. The CDR3 loop spans 17 amino acids. The CDR3 loop reads CASSEAPARPGAYGYTF. The CDR3 nucleotides are TGTGCCAGCAGTGAAGCGCCTGCGCGTCCGGGAGCGTATGGCTACACCTTC.

This clone was seen only a few times. This chain links TRBV24-1 with TRBJ1-5; no firm D call. V lost 5 bases, J lost 4 bases, and 11 bases lay in between. Germline CDR1 is KGHDR and CDR2 is SFDVKD. This CDR3 spans 14 amino acids. The CDR3 nucleotides read TGTGCCACCAGTGCTTGGTCAGCTAATCAGCCCCAGCATTTT. This sequence encodes CATSAWSANQPQHF.

The V and J genes are TRBV7-9 and TRBJ2-5; weak D call: TRBD2 (6 bases). V was trimmed by 5 bases and J by 2 bases, leaving 12 bases between them. This CDR3 has 14 residues. In germline, CDR1 is SEHNR, CDR2 FQNEAQ (reference sequence). The CDR3, as DNA: TGTGCCAGCAGCCCCATTAGCGGACAAGAGACCCAGTACTTC. Translated: CASSPISGQETQYF.

This rearrangement joins TRBV14 to TRBJ1-4; D is perhaps TRBD1 (6 bases). The CDR3 loop spans 14 amino acids. The germline V gene encodes CDR1 SGHDN and CDR2 FVKESK. The V gene lost 2 bases and the J gene lost 10 bases, with 14 bases spanning the gap. As DNA, the CDR3 is TGTGCCAGCAGCCAACCCGGGACAAAAGGAAAACTGTTTTTT. This gives the protein CASSQPGTKGKLFF.

The chain couples TRBV11-2 to TRBJ2-3; 11 bases fit TRBD2. With 5 bases clipped from V and 3 bases from J, the junction kept 10 bases outside the gene matches. The CDR3 consists of 17 residues. Germline V lookup: CDR1 SGHAT, CDR2 FQNNGV. CDR3 residues: CASSAGTSGFFTDTQYF. In DNA, the CDR3 is TGTGCCAGCAGCGCCGGGACTAGCGGATTTTTTACAGATACGCAGTATTTT.

The chain links TRBV7-8 to TRBJ2-6; 10 bases match TRBD1. Looked up from germline, CDR1 is SGHVS and CDR2 is FQNEAQ. The CDR3 length is 16 residues. V was pared by 8 bases and J by 2 bases, with 6 bases of the junction left unmatched. CDR3 in DNA: TGTGCCAGCGAAGGGGGGACAGGGGCTGGGGCCAACGTCCTGACTTTC. It encodes CASEGGTGAGANVLTF.

The chain combines TRBV6-5 with TRBJ2-1, with D possibly called TRBD1 or TRBD2 (5 bases each). With 5 bases removed from V and 8 bases from J, the gap between germline ends came to 13 bases. The CDR3 loop spans 13 amino acids. Germline V gene lookup returns CDR1 MNHEY and CDR2 SVGAGI. Here the CDR3 reads CASSPMGDYEQFF. DNA for the CDR3: TGTGCCAGCAGTCCGATGGGGGATTATGAGCAGTTCTTC.

This CDR3 is CASSQAGDSPLHF. CDR3 in DNA: TGTGCCAGCAGCCAGGCAGGAGATTCACCCCTCCACTTT. This chain joins TRBV3-1 (or the pseudogene TRBV3-2) and TRBJ1-6; the D is unclear. The CDR3 is 13 residues long. The V gene lost 3 bases and the J gene lost 8 bases, with 8 bases spanning the gap. CDR1 is LGHDT and CDR2 is YNNKEL in the germline V gene (reference sequence).

The chain is built from TRBV11-3 and TRBJ1-1, with a tentative D call TRBD1 (6 bases). Trimming left V 0 bases short and J 11 bases short, with 10 bases between. The CDR3 contains 12 residues. CDR1 SGHNT and CDR2 YENEEA come from the germline V gene. The DNA of the CDR3 is TGTGCCAGCAGCTTAGAACAGGGCCAGGCTTTCTTT. This translates into CASSLEQGQAFF.

The chain has TRBV7-2 and TRBJ2-7; TRBD2 might be the D (5 bases). Per the germline V gene, CDR1 is SGHTA and CDR2 is FQGNSA. The CDR3 spans 14 residues. V dropped 2 bases and J dropped 2 bases, with 10 bases sitting between them. This CDR3 reads CASSLFRGAYEQYF. In nucleotides, the CDR3 is TGTGCCAGCAGCTTATTCCGGGGAGCCTACGAGCAGTACTTC. Full variable domain (rest looked up from reference TRBV7-2 and TRBJ2-7): GAGVSQSPSNKVTEKGKDVELRCDPISGHTALYWYRQSLGQGLEFLIYFQGNSAPDKSGLPSDRFSAERTGGSVSTLTIQRTQQEDSAVYLCASSLFRGAYEQYFGPGTRLTVT.

The chain joins TRBV19 to TRBJ1-2; possible D gene TRBD1, 5 bases. The CDR3 has 15 amino acids. CDR1 LNHDA and CDR2 SQIVND come from the germline V gene (reference sequence). Trimming removed 5 bases at V and 0 bases at J, with 13 bases between. The CDR3 region has the DNA TGTGCCAGTAGTGGGCGGACAACCTCTAACTATGGCTACACCTTC. This sequence encodes CASSGRTTSNYGYTF.

The CDR3, as DNA: TGTGCCAGCAGCCACCCTGGGGACGGGAATGAAAAACTGTTTTTT. Its translation is CASSHPGDGNEKLFF. The rearrangement uses TRBV3-1 (or the pseudogene TRBV3-2) and TRBJ1-4, with a possible D match to TRBD1 (5 bases). Trimming took 3 bases from V and 5 from J, leaving 13 bases between them. Germline V lookup: CDR1 LGHDT, CDR2 YNNKEL (reference sequence). This CDR3 has 15 residues.

The rearrangement joins TRBV28 to TRBJ1-5; weak D call: TRBD1 (5 bases). The V gene's germline CDR1 is MDHEN and CDR2 SYDVKM. There are 14 residues in the CDR3. V shed 11 bases and J shed 4 bases, with 18 bases lying between them. The CDR3 coding sequence is TGTGCCGGAGGCCGGTCAGGGCTTAATCAGCCCCAGCATTTT. The encoded protein is CAGGRSGLNQPQHF.

This clone was seen only a few times. This chain joins TRBV6-8 and TRBJ2-7; D uncertain. Germline-derived CDR1 and CDR2 are MNHGY and SAAAGT. The CDR3 extends over 16 amino acids. Trimming shortened V by 0 bases and J by 0 bases, and 12 bases separated the two germline ends. For the CDR3, the DNA is TGTGCCAGCAGTTACTCTCGGACGGACGACTCCTACGAGCAGTACTTC. Translating gives CASSYSRTDDSYEQYF.

The genes are TRBV6-5 and TRBJ2-4; D unresolved. Germline CDR1 MNHEY, CDR2 SVGAGI. This CDR3 is built from 11 residues. V lost 6 bases, J lost 5 bases, and 5 bases lay in between. CDR3 protein: CASSLENIQYF. The DNA of the CDR3 is TGTGCCAGCAGCCTAGAAAACATTCAGTACTTC.

The gene calls are TRBV7-4 and TRBJ1-5; 10 nucleotides line up with TRBD1. J lost 1 base, V lost 4 bases, and 7 bases had no gene match. The germline V gene has CDR1 SGHVT and CDR2 SQSDAQ. CDR3 length: 17 residues. CDR3 sequence: CASSYWRTGGSNQPQHF. The CDR3 nucleotides read TGTGCCAGCAGCTACTGGAGGACAGGGGGGAGCAATCAGCCCCAGCATTTT. Based on the CDR3 plus reference TRBV7-4 and TRBJ1-5, the full variable domain is GAGVSQSPRYKVAKRGRDVALRCDSISGHVTLYWYRQTLGQGSEVLTYSQSDAQRDKSGRPSGRFSAERPERSVSTLKIQRTEQGDSAVYLCASSYWRTGGSNQPQHFGDGTRLSIL.

The V call is TRBV24-1, the J call TRBJ2-3; unclear D gene. Between the trimmed V and J ends, which lost 4 bases and 3 bases, there was a span of 10 bases. CDR3 size: 14 residues. The V gene's germline CDR1 is KGHDR and CDR2 SFDVKD. CDR3 nucleotide sequence: TGTGCCACCAGTGACCATACAAGGACAGATACGCAGTATTTT. Its protein product is CATSDHTRTDTQYF.

V gene TRBV25-1 combines with J gene TRBJ2-1, with D perhaps TRBD1 (6 bases). V lost 4 bases and J 7 bases, leaving 14 bases between the germline ends. The CDR3 extends over 14 amino acids. In germline, CDR1 is MGHDK, CDR2 SYGVNS. The CDR3: CASSVSRGQNEQFF. CDR3 coding DNA: TGTGCCAGCAGTGTTTCCCGGGGACAAAATGAGCAGTTCTTC.

The chain couples TRBV12-3 or TRBV12-4 to TRBJ1-2; possible D gene TRBD1, 6 bases. Trimming pared 2 bases from V and 7 bases from J, leaving 11 bases between. The CDR3 totals 13 residues. This CDR3 is CASSLYREAGYTF. The DNA for the CDR3 is TGTGCCAGCAGTTTATACAGGGAGGCTGGCTACACCTTC.

This rearrangement joins TRBV19 to TRBJ2-7, with 8 positions matching TRBD1. Unmatched junction bases numbered 5, after V lost 5 bases and J lost 2 bases. CDR1 is LNHDA, CDR2 SQIVND, per germline (reference sequence). The CDR3 totals 14 residues. CDR3 nucleotide sequence: TGTGCCAGTAGTCAGGACAGGGCCACCTACGAGCAGTACTTC. Translation gives CASSQDRATYEQYF.

In its sample, this clone was seen a few times. V gene TRBV18 combines with J gene TRBJ1-1, with D perhaps TRBD1 (5 bases). V lost 3 bases and J lost 0, with 8 bases in between. CDR1 KGHSH and CDR2 LQKENI come from the germline V gene. CDR3 length: 14 amino acids. The CDR3 DNA is TGTGCCAGCTCACCCCCGGGGGTGAACACTGAAGCTTTCTTT. Residues: CASSPPGVNTEAFF.

This chain links TRBV4-1 with TRBJ2-6; D is unclear. V lost 0 bases and J lost 0, with 9 bases in between. The length of the CDR3 is 17 residues. Germline assignment: CDR1 MGHRA and CDR2 YSYEKL. CDR3 coding DNA: TGCGCCAGCAGCCAAGAGGCGGCCCACTCTGGGGCCAACGTCCTGACTTTC. Encoded protein: CASSQEAAHSGANVLTF.

The chain couples TRBV24-1 to TRBJ2-2, with D maybe TRBD2 (6 bases). The V and J ends lost 9 bases and 5 bases respectively, with 12 bases between them. Germline assignment: CDR1 KGHDR and CDR2 SFDVKD. This CDR3 has 13 amino acids. DNA of the CDR3: TGTGCCACCGGCGGGGCTGCGACCGGGGAGCTGTTTTTT. Amino acids: CATGGAATGELFF.

The chain has TRBV9 and TRBJ2-1; tentatively, D is TRBD2 (6 bases). CDR1 and CDR2 (germline): SGDLS, YYNGEE. The CDR3 has 15 residues. Deletions cut 0 bases from V and 4 bases from J, with 11 bases between. CDR3 residues: CASSVGGSGYNEQFF. In DNA form, the CDR3 reads TGTGCCAGCAGCGTAGGTGGTAGCGGATACAATGAGCAGTTCTTC.

There are a few counts of this clone. V is TRBV1 and J is TRBJ2-7; whether TRBD2, the table's D call, matches the DNA was not checked. TRBV1 is deemed a pseudogene. This CDR3 has 18 amino acids. The CDR3 bases are TGCACCAGCAGCCAAGATGGTAGCAAGCGGGGGGTCTCCTACGAGCAGTACTTC. Amino acids: CTSSQDGSKRGVSYEQYF.